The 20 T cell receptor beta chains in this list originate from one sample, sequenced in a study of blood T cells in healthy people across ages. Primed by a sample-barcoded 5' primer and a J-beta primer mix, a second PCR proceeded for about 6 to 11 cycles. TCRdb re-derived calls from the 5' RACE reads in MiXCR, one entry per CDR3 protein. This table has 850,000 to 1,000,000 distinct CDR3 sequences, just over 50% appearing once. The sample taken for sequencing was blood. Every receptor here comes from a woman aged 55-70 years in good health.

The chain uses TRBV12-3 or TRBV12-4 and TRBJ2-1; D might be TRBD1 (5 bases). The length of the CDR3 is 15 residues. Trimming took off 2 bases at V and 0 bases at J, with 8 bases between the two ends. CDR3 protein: CASSLRTNSYNEQFF. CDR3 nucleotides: TGTGCCAGCAGTTTAAGGACAAACTCCTACAATGAGCAGTTCTTC.

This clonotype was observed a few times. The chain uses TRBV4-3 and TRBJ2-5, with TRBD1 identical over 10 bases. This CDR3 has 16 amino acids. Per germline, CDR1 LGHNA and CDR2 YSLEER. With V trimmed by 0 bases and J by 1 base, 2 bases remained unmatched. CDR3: CASSQDWTGGQETQYF. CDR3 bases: TGCGCCAGCAGCCAAGATTGGACAGGGGGCCAAGAGACCCAGTACTTC.

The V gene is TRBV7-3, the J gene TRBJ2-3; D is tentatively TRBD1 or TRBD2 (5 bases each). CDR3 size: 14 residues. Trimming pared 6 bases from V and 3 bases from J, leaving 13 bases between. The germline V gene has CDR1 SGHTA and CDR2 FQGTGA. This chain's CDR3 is CASSRDVATDTQYF. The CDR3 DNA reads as TGTGCCAGCAGTAGGGACGTAGCTACAGATACGCAGTATTTT.

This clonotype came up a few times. The CDR3 nucleotides are TGTGCCATCAGTGATACCGCGTCGTATCGGGCAGGCGGGTATGAGCAGTTCTTC. Its protein product is CAISDTASYRAGGYEQFF. The gene calls are TRBV10-3 and TRBJ2-1, with D possibly TRBD2 on 5 matching bases. V was trimmed by 3 bases and J by 8 bases, leaving 26 bases between them. Germline values: CDR1 ENHRY, CDR2 SYGVKD. The CDR3 is 18 amino acids.

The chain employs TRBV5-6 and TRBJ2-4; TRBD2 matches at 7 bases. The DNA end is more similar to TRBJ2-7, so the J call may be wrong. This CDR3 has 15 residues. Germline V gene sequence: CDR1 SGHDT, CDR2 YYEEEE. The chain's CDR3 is CASSLIASGSYEQYF. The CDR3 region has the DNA TGTGCCAGCAGCTTGATCGCTAGCGGATCCTACGAGCAGTACTTC.

CDR3 sequence (DNA): TGCGCCAGCAGCCAGGCGACTTACTCTGGGGCCAACGTCCTGACTTTC. Protein: CASSQATYSGANVLTF. This chain uses TRBV4-1 with TRBJ2-6, with D uncertain. The CDR3 contains 16 residues. Germline CDR1 reads MGHRA; CDR2 reads YSYEKL. The ends were cut back, 3 bases at V and 0 bases at J, with 9 bases in the middle.

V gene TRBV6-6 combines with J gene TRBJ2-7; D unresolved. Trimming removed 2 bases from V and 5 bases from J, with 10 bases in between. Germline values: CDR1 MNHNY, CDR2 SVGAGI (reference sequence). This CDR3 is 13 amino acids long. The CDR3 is CASSYQDGDEQYF. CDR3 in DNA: TGTGCCAGCAGTTACCAGGATGGCGACGAGCAGTACTTC.

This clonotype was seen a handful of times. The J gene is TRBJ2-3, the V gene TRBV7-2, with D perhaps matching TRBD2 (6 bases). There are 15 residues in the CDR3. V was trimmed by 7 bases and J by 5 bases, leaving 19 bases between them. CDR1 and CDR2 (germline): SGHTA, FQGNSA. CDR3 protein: CASTLAVGRIDTQYF. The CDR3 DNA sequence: TGTGCCAGCACCCTGGCGGTCGGGAGAATAGATACGCAGTATTTT.

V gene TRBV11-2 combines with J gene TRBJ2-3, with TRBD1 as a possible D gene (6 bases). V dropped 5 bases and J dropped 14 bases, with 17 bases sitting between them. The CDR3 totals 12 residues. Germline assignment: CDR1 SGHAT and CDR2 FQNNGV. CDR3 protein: CASSQPARDMYF. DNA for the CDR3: TGTGCCAGCAGCCAACCGGCCCGGGACATGTATTTT. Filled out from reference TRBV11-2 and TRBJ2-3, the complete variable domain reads EAGVAQSPRYKIIEKRQSVAFWCNPISGHATLYWYQQILGQGPKLLIQFQNNGVVDDSQLPKDRFSAERLKGVDSTLKIQPAKLEDSAVYLCASSQPARDMYFGPGTRLTVL.

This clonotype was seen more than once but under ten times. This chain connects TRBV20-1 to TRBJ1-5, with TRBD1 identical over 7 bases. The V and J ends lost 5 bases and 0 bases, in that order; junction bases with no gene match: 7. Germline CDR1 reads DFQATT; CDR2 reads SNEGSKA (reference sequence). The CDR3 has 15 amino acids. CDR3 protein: CSARTGRNSNQPQHF. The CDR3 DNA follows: TGCAGTGCTCGGACAGGCCGGAATAGCAATCAGCCCCAGCATTTT.

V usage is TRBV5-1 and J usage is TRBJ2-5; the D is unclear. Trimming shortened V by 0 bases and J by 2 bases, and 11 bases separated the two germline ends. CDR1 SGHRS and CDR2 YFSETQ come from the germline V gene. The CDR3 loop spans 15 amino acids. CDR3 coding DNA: TGCGCCAGCAGCTTGGAACCAGCCCAACAAGAGACCCAGTACTTC. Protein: CASSLEPAQQETQYF.

The CDR3 protein is CASSLDAQTYGYTF. As DNA, the CDR3 is TGTGCCAGCAGCTTAGACGCTCAAACCTATGGCTACACCTTC. The V gene is TRBV7-2, the J gene TRBJ1-2, with unresolved D. Trimming stripped 1 base from V and 4 bases from J, with 10 bases between. CDR3 length: 14 amino acids. Germline V gene lookup returns CDR1 SGHTA and CDR2 FQGNSA.

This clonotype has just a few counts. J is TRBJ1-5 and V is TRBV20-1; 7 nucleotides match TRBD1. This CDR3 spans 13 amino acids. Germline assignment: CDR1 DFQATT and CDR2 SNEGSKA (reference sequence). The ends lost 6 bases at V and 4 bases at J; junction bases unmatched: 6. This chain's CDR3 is CSAYRDRNQPQHF. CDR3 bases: TGCAGTGCCTACCGGGACAGAAATCAGCCCCAGCATTTT.

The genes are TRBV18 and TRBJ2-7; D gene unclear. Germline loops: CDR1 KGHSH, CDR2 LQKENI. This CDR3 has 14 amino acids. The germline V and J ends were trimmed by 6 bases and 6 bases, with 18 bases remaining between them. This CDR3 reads CASSLSAGRFEQYF. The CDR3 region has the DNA TGTGCCAGCTCCCTATCGGCAGGTCGGTTCGAGCAGTACTTC.

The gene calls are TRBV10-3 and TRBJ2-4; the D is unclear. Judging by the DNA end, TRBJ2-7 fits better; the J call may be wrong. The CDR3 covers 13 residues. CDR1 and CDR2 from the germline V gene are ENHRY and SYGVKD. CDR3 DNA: TGTGCCATCAGTGTAGGCCAAGCTTACGAGCAGTACTTC. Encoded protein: CAISVGQAYEQYF.

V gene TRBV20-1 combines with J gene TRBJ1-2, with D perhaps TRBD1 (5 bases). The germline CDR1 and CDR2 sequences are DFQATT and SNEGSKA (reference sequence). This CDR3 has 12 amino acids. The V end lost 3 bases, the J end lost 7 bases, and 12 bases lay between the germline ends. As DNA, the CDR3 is TGCAGTGCTAGGCGAAGGGACGGTGGCTACACCTTC. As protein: CSARRRDGGYTF.

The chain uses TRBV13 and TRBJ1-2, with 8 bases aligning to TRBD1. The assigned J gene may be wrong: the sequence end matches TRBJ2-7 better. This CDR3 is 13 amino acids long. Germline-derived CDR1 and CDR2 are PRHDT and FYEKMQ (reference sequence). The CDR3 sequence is CAGRDRGRYEQYF. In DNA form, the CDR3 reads TGTGCCGGCCGCGACAGGGGCCGCTACGAGCAGTACTTC.

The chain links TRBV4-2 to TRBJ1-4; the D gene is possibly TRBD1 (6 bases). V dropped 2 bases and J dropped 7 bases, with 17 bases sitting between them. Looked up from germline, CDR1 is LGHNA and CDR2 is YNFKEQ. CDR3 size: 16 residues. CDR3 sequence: CASSQNPGQLGEKLFF. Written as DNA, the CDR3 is TGTGCCAGCAGCCAAAATCCGGGACAATTGGGTGAAAAACTGTTTTTT.

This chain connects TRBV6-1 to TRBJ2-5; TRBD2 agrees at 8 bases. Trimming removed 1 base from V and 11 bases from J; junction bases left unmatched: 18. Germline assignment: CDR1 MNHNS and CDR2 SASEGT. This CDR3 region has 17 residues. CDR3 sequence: CASSEVKGLAGVNEQYF. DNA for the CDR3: TGTGCCAGCAGTGAAGTAAAGGGGCTAGCGGGTGTGAATGAGCAGTACTTC.

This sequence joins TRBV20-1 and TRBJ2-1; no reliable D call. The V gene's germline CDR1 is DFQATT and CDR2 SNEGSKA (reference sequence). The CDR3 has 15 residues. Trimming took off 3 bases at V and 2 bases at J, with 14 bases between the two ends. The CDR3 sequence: CSASGPSETYNEQFF. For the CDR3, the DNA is TGCAGTGCTAGTGGCCCGAGCGAGACCTACAATGAGCAGTTCTTC.